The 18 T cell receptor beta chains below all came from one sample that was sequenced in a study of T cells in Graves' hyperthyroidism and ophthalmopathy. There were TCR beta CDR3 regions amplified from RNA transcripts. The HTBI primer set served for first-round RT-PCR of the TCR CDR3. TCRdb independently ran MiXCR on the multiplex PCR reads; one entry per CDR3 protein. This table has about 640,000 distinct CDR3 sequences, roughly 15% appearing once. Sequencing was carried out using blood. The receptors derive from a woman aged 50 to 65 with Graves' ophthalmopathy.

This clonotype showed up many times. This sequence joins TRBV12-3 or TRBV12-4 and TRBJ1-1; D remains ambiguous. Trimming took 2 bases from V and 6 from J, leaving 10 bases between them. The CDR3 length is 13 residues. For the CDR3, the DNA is TGTGCCAGCAGTTTATTTGCAGGACCTGAAGCTTTCTTT. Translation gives CASSLFAGPEAFF.

CDR3 protein: CASSRRGGGGDTQYF. CDR3 bases: TGTGCCAGCAGCCGTAGAGGAGGCGGGGGAGATACGCAGTATTTT. V is TRBV11-2 and J is TRBJ2-3, with TRBD2 identical over 7 bases. Germline loops: CDR1 SGHAT, CDR2 FQNNGV. This CDR3 has 15 amino acids. J was trimmed by 5 bases and V by 5 bases; bases with no gene match: 10. Together with reference TRBV11-2 and TRBJ2-3, the CDR3 gives the full variable domain: EAGVAQSPRYKIIEKRQSVAFWCNPISGHATLYWYQQILGQGPKLLIQFQNNGVVDDSQLPKDRFSAERLKGVDSTLKIQPAKLEDSAVYLCASSRRGGGGDTQYFGPGTRLTVL.

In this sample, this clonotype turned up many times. CDR3 nucleotide sequence: TGTGCCAGCAGCTTTTGGACAGGGGGCAACGAGCAGTACTTC. Amino acid sequence: CASSFWTGGNEQYF. The chain is built from TRBV7-9 and TRBJ2-7; 11 bases are shared with TRBD1. Per the germline V gene, CDR1 is SEHNR and CDR2 is FQNEAQ (reference sequence). CDR3 length: 14 amino acids. The J segment lost 5 bases and the V segment lost 3 bases, leaving 3 bases of the junction unmatched.

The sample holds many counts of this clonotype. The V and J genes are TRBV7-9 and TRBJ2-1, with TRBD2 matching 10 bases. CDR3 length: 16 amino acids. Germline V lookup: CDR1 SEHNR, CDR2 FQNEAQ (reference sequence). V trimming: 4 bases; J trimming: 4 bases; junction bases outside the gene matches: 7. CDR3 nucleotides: TGTGCCAGCAGCTCCCCCGAGCGGGAGGGGTACAATGAGCAGTTCTTC. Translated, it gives CASSSPEREGYNEQFF. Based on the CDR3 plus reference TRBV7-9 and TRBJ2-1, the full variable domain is DTGVSQNPRHKITKRGQNVTFRCDPISEHNRLYWYRQTLGQGPEFLTYFQNEAQLEKSRLLSDRFSAERPKGSFSTLEIQRTEQGDSAMYLCASSSPEREGYNEQFFGPGTRLTVL.

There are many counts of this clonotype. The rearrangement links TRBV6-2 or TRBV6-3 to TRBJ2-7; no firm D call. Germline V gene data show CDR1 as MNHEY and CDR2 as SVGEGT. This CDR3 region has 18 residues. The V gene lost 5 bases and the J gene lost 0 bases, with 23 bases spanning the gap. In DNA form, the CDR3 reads TGTGCCAGCAGTCCCCAGGTTTTCTCCTTGGGAAGCTCCTACGAGCAGTACTTC. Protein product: CASSPQVFSLGSSYEQYF.

The CDR3 protein is CASSLGRGPPPREQYF. In nucleotides, the CDR3 is TGCGCCAGCAGCTTGGGTCGGGGACCGCCTCCTCGGGAGCAGTACTTC. The V and J genes are TRBV5-1 and TRBJ2-7; the D call may be TRBD1 or TRBD2 (5 bases each). V was clipped by 0 bases and J by 7 bases, with 20 bases between them. CDR3 length: 16 amino acids. Germline-derived CDR1 and CDR2 are SGHRS and YFSETQ.

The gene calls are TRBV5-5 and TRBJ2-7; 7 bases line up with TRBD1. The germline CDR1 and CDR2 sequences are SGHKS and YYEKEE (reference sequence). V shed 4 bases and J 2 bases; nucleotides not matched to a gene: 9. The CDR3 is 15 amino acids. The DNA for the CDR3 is TGTGCCAGCAGCCAATCCGGGACAGAACCCTACGAGCAGTACTTC. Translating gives CASSQSGTEPYEQYF.

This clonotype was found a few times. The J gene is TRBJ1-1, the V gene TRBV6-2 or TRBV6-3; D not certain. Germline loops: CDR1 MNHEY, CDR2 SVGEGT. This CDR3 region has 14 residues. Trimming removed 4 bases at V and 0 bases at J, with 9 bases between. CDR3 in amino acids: CASSFTKLNTEAFF. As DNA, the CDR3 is TGTGCCAGCAGTTTTACAAAACTGAACACTGAAGCTTTCTTT.

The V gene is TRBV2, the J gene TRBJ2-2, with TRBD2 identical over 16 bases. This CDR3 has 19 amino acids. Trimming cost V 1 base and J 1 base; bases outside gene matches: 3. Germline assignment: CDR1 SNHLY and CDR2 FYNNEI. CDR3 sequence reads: CASSEVGTSGRGNTGELFF. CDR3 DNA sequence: TGTGCCAGCAGTGAAGTAGGGACTAGCGGGAGGGGGAACACCGGGGAGCTGTTTTTT.

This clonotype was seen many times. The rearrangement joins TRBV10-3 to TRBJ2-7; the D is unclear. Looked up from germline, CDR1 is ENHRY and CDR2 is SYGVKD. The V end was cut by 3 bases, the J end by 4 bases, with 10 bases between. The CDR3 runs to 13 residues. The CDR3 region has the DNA TGTGCCATCAGTGACCTAATGCGTTACGAGCAGTACTTC. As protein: CAISDLMRYEQYF.

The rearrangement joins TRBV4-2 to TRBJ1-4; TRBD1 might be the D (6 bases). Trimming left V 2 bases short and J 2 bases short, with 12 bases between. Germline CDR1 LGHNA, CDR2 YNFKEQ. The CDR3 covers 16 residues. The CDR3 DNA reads TGTGCCAGCAGCCAAACAACAGGGAACACTAATGAAAAACTGTTTTTT. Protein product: CASSQTTGNTNEKLFF.

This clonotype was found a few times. The CDR3 reads CASRGSWTGELFF. The CDR3 DNA sequence: TGTGCCAGCAGGGGTAGTTGGACCGGGGAGCTGTTTTTT. The chain combines TRBV9 with TRBJ2-2, with D uncertain. Germline loops: CDR1 SGDLS, CDR2 YYNGEE. This CDR3 contains 13 residues. V was trimmed by 5 bases and J by 5 bases, leaving 10 bases between them.

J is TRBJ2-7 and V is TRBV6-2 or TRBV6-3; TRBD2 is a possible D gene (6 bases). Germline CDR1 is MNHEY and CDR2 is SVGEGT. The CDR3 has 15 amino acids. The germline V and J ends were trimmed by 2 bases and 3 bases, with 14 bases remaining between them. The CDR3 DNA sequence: TGTGCCAGCAGTTACCCCGGCGGGAAAAACTACGAGCAGTACTTC. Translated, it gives CASSYPGGKNYEQYF.

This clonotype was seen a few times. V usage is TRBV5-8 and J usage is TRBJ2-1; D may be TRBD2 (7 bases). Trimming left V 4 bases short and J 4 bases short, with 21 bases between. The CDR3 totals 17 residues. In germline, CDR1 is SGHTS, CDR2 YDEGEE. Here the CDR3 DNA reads TGTGCCAGCAGCGCGGGGGCGGCCTCTAGCGTTTACAATGAGCAGTTCTTC. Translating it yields CASSAGAASSVYNEQFF. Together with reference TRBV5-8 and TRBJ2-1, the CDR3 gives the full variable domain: EAGVTQSPTHLIKTRGQQATLRCSPISGHTSVYWYQQALGLGLQFLLWYDEGEERNRGNFPPRFSGRQFPNYSSELNVNALELEDSALYLCASSAGAASSVYNEQFFGPGTRLTVL.

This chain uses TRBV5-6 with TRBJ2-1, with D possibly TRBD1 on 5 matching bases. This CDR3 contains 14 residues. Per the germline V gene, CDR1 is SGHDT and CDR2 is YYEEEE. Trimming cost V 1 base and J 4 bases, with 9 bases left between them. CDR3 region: CASSLKTDYNEQFF. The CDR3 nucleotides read TGTGCCAGCAGCTTGAAGACAGATTACAATGAGCAGTTCTTC.

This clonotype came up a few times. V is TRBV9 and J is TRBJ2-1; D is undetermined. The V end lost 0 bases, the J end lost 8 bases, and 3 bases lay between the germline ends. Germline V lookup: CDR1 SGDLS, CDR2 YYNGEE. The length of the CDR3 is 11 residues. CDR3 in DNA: TGTGCCAGCAGCGTAGACCATGAGCAGTTCTTC. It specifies CASSVDHEQFF.

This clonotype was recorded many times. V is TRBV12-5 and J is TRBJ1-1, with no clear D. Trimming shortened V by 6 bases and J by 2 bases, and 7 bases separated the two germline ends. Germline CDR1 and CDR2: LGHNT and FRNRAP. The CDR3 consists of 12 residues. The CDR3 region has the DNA TGTGCTAGTGGCTCGACTAACACTGAAGCTTTCTTT. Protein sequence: CASGSTNTEAFF.

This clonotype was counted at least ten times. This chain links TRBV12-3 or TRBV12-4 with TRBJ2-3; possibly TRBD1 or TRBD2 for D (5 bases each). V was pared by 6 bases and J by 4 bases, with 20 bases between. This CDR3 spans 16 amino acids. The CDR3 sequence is CASSPRGPSIADTQYF. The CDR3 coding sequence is TGTGCCAGCAGCCCCCGGGGCCCTTCGATCGCAGATACGCAGTATTTT.